These 29 T cell receptor beta chains were sequenced from one sample in a study of CD8+ T cells in alopecia areata. Sequencing relied on a cDNA template that was reverse transcribed from extracted RNA. The data were produced by immunoSEQ multiplex PCR, yet TCRdb's version contains in-frame clones alone and is incomplete. This table has under 350,000 clones, 55% to 70% appearing once. Treatment indicated: oral pan-JAK inhibitor, 5-10 mg twice daily. This material consisted of CD4+ T cells sorted from blood, taken at week 24, from a patient treated with tofacitinib. The receptor source for this set is a human donor with alopecia areata.

The V and J genes are TRBV4-1 and TRBJ2-7, with D possibly matching TRBD1 (5 bases). Trimming took 1 base from V and 2 from J, leaving 12 bases between them. This CDR3 is 15 amino acids long. Germline V gene lookup returns CDR1 MGHRA and CDR2 YSYEKL. The CDR3 loop reads CASSQGQSLTYEQYF. For the CDR3, the DNA is TGCGCCAGCAGCCAAGGACAGTCCCTAACCTACGAGCAGTACTTC.

V and J are TRBV9 and TRBJ1-2; no definite D call. The CDR3 totals 14 residues. Trimming removed 0 bases at V and 5 bases at J, with 11 bases between. CDR1 and CDR2 (germline): SGDLS, YYNGEE. The CDR3 DNA is TGTGCCAGCAGCGTAGATGACATCGGGTATGGCTACACCTTC. It translates to CASSVDDIGYGYTF.

V is TRBV4-3 and J is TRBJ2-3; D not certain. Trimming removed 0 bases at V and 2 bases at J, with 6 bases between. From germline, CDR1 is LGHNA and CDR2 YSLEER. The CDR3 spans 14 residues. CDR3: CASSQEPHTDTQYF. The CDR3 region has the DNA TGCGCCAGCAGCCAAGAACCGCACACAGATACGCAGTATTTT.

The rearrangement uses TRBV29-1 and TRBJ2-6, with 7 bases identical to TRBD1. The CDR3 is 16 amino acids. V lost 6 bases to trimming and J lost 0 bases; unmatched junction nucleotides: 8. CDR1 is SQVTM and CDR2 is ANQGSEA in the germline V gene. CDR3 nucleotide sequence: TGCAGCGTCCAACCGACAGGGTTCTCTGGGGCCAACGTCCTGACTTTC. Translation: CSVQPTGFSGANVLTF.

The rearrangement links TRBV30 to TRBJ1-2; 10 nucleotides align to TRBD1. The V and J ends lost 2 bases and 4 bases, in that order; junction bases with no gene match: 10. The germline CDR1 and CDR2 sequences are GTSNPN and SVGIG (reference sequence). CDR3 length equals 16 residues. The CDR3 protein is CAWSHPGTGASYGYTF. CDR3 DNA: TGTGCCTGGAGTCATCCCGGGACAGGGGCCTCCTATGGCTACACCTTC.

This clone was counted a few times. The rearrangement links TRBV5-1 to TRBJ2-5, with D unclear. Trimming stripped 0 bases from V and 4 bases from J, with 4 bases between. Germline V gene sequence: CDR1 SGHRS, CDR2 YFSETQ. The CDR3 covers 12 residues. The chain's CDR3 is CASSLVSETQYF. CDR3 bases: TGCGCCAGCAGCTTGGTCTCAGAGACCCAGTACTTC. The variable domain in full, with the rest retrieved from reference TRBV5-1 and TRBJ2-5, is KAGVTQTPRYLIKTRGQQVTLSCSPISGHRSVSWYQQTPGQGLQFLFEYFSETQRNKGNFPGRFSGRQFSNSRSEMNVSTLELGDSALYLCASSLVSETQYFGPGTRLLVL.

The J gene is TRBJ1-2, the V gene TRBV9; D remains ambiguous. The CDR3 contains 13 residues. Germline V lookup: CDR1 SGDLS, CDR2 YYNGEE. Trimming took off 0 bases at V and 2 bases at J, with 5 bases between the two ends. The CDR3 DNA reads TGTGCCAGCAGCGTAGGCCAAAACTATGGCTACACCTTC. As protein: CASSVGQNYGYTF.

The chain carries TRBV7-2 and TRBJ2-1, with D possibly matching TRBD2 (6 bases). Looked up from germline, CDR1 is SGHTA and CDR2 is FQGNSA. V shed 7 bases and J shed 4 bases, with 11 bases lying between them. The CDR3 consists of 13 residues. CDR3 sequence: CASMAGPYNEQFF. DNA of the CDR3: TGTGCCAGCATGGCGGGACCTTACAATGAGCAGTTCTTC.

This clone was observed once. The rearrangement links TRBV29-1 to TRBJ2-5, with 7 bases aligning to TRBD2. Germline lookup yields CDR1 SQVTM and CDR2 ANQGSEA. The V segment lost 3 bases and the J segment 2 bases; nucleotides outside the gene matches: 6. The CDR3 runs 14 residues. This chain's CDR3 is CSVERSGKQETQYF. CDR3 coding DNA: TGCAGCGTTGAGCGGAGCGGGAAGCAAGAGACCCAGTACTTC.

The chain recombines TRBV19 with TRBJ2-2; D gene unclear. The CDR3 runs 13 residues. In germline, CDR1 is LNHDA, CDR2 SQIVND (reference sequence). Between the trimmed V and J ends, which lost 7 bases and 0 bases, there was a span of 6 bases. The CDR3 sequence is CASKGPNTGELFF. In nucleotides, the CDR3 is TGTGCCAGTAAGGGCCCGAACACCGGGGAGCTGTTTTTT.

The chain carries TRBV30 and TRBJ1-1, with D hard to call. The CDR3 is 13 amino acids. V lost 1 base, J lost 4 bases, and 10 bases lay in between. Germline CDR1 reads GTSNPN; CDR2 reads SVGIG (reference sequence). CDR3 nucleotide sequence: TGTGCCTGGAGTGAGACCCCTTTCACTGAAGCTTTCTTT. Protein sequence: CAWSETPFTEAFF.

The rearrangement joins TRBV29-1 to TRBJ1-1; D not resolved. V lost 4 bases and J lost 1, with 13 bases in between. Germline V gene lookup returns CDR1 SQVTM and CDR2 ANQGSEA. The CDR3 runs 14 residues. The CDR3 DNA reads TGCAGCGTTGTCGGACCAGCGGGGAACACTGAAGCTTTCTTT. This gives the protein CSVVGPAGNTEAFF. Complete variable domain (other parts from reference TRBV29-1 and TRBJ1-1): SAVISQKPSRDICQRGTSLTIQCQVDSQVTMMFWYRQQPGQSLTLIATANQGSEATYESGFVIDKFPISRPNLTFSTLTVSNMSPEDSSIYLCSVVGPAGNTEAFFGQGTRLTVV.

This clone has only a few counts. DNA for the CDR3: TGTGCCATCAGTGAGTCGACAGACAGCTACGAGCAGTACTTC. This gives the protein CAISESTDSYEQYF. The chain employs TRBV10-3 and TRBJ2-7; possibly TRBD1 for D (5 bases). The CDR3 loop spans 14 amino acids. Deletions cut 0 bases from V and 3 bases from J, with 9 bases between. Looked up from germline, CDR1 is ENHRY and CDR2 is SYGVKD.

This clone was counted a few times. The rearrangement links TRBV7-9 to TRBJ1-3; D is unclear. Germline-derived CDR1 and CDR2 are SEHNR and FQNEAQ (reference sequence). The V end was cut by 5 bases, the J end by 4 bases, with 6 bases between. The CDR3 sequence is 12 residues long. The CDR3 reads CASSHQGNTIYF. In DNA form, the CDR3 reads TGTGCCAGCAGCCATCAGGGAAACACCATATATTTT. The whole variable domain, remainder taken from reference TRBV7-9 and TRBJ1-3, is DTGVSQNPRHKITKRGQNVTFRCDPISEHNRLYWYRQTLGQGPEFLTYFQNEAQLEKSRLLSDRFSAERPKGSFSTLEIQRTEQGDSAMYLCASSHQGNTIYFGEGSWLTVV.

The chain is built from TRBV6-1 and TRBJ2-1, with D hard to call. This CDR3 contains 14 residues. V lost 5 bases and J 5 bases, leaving 13 bases between the germline ends. Germline values: CDR1 MNHNS, CDR2 SASEGT. CDR3 sequence reads: CASSRAIPNNEQFF. CDR3 coding DNA: TGTGCCAGCAGTCGGGCTATCCCGAACAATGAGCAGTTCTTC.

This chain connects TRBV5-1 to TRBJ1-1; 9 positions agree with TRBD1. There are 13 residues in the CDR3. V shed 4 bases and J 8 bases; nucleotides not matched to a gene: 6. Germline V lookup: CDR1 SGHRS, CDR2 YFSETQ. CDR3 sequence reads: CASSRGQGGEAFF. CDR3 coding DNA: TGCGCCAGCAGCCGGGGACAGGGAGGCGAAGCTTTCTTT.

DNA of the CDR3: TGTGCCAGCAGCTTGGAGCCAGAGGATCAGCCCCAGCATTTT. It specifies CASSLEPEDQPQHF. V is TRBV5-4 and J is TRBJ1-5, with D unresolved. The V end was cut by 0 bases, the J end by 5 bases, with 9 bases between. Germline CDR1 SGHNT, CDR2 YYREEE (reference sequence). This CDR3 region has 14 residues.

The chain employs TRBV5-1 and TRBJ1-1; D call uncertain. Trimming took 4 bases from V and 1 from J, leaving 17 bases between them. Germline V CDR1 and CDR2: SGHRS, YFSETQ. This CDR3 is built from 16 residues. The CDR3 is CASSRDPTPPNTEAFF. The CDR3 DNA follows: TGCGCCAGCAGCCGCGACCCGACTCCCCCGAACACTGAAGCTTTCTTT. The variable domain in full, with the rest retrieved from reference TRBV5-1 and TRBJ1-1, is KAGVTQTPRYLIKTRGQQVTLSCSPISGHRSVSWYQQTPGQGLQFLFEYFSETQRNKGNFPGRFSGRQFSNSRSEMNVSTLELGDSALYLCASSRDPTPPNTEAFFGQGTRLTVV.

The chain uses TRBV5-4 and TRBJ2-5, with D perhaps given as TRBD1 or TRBD2 (5 bases each). This CDR3 comprises 13 residues. The V gene lost 4 bases and the J gene lost 1 base, with 8 bases spanning the gap. CDR1 SGHNT and CDR2 YYREEE come from the germline V gene (reference sequence). CDR3 loop: CASSPGPQETQYF. CDR3 nucleotide sequence: TGTGCCAGCAGCCCGGGACCCCAAGAGACCCAGTACTTC. The variable domain in full, with the rest retrieved from reference TRBV5-4 and TRBJ2-5, is ETGVTQSPTHLIKTRGQQVTLRCSSQSGHNTVSWYQQALGQGPQFIFQYYREEENGRGNFPPRFSGLQFPNYSSELNVNALELDDSALYLCASSPGPQETQYFGPGTRLLVL.

This clone was recorded a few times. The V call is TRBV10-3, the J call TRBJ2-7; 7 bases are shared with TRBD1. CDR1 and CDR2 (germline): ENHRY, SYGVKD. The CDR3 is 14 amino acids. V lost 11 bases to trimming and J lost 3 bases; unmatched junction nucleotides: 13. The CDR3 DNA sequence: TGTGCCTCCCGGTGGGACAGCGATATCTACGAGCAGTACTTC. Translation gives CASRWDSDIYEQYF.

The table lists this clone with a few counts. The chain links TRBV18 to TRBJ1-3; weak D call: TRBD1 (5 bases). Trimming took off 2 bases at V and 7 bases at J, with 15 bases between the two ends. This CDR3 region has 15 residues. Germline values: CDR1 KGHSH, CDR2 LQKENI. This chain's CDR3 is CASSPGSGHLNTIYF. The CDR3 DNA reads TGTGCCAGCTCACCAGGGTCCGGACACCTCAACACCATATATTTT.

This clone was counted between two and nine times. In DNA, the CDR3 is TGCAGCGTGGGCCGACTCTATAGCTCCTACAATGAGCAGTTCTTC. It codes for CSVGRLYSSYNEQFF. This rearrangement joins TRBV29-1 to TRBJ2-1; no firm D call. The CDR3 has 15 residues. Trimming stripped 6 bases from V and 0 bases from J, with 15 bases between. Looked up from germline, CDR1 is SQVTM and CDR2 is ANQGSEA.

CDR3 sequence reads: CASSLVGAENTEAFF. CDR3 DNA: TGTGCCAGCAGCTTGGTAGGGGCGGAGAACACTGAAGCTTTCTTT. The chain couples TRBV5-6 to TRBJ1-1, with TRBD1 as a possible D gene (5 bases). CDR3 size: 15 residues. Trimming left V 0 bases short and J 1 base short, with 10 bases between. Germline V CDR1 and CDR2: SGHDT, YYEEEE. The entire variable domain, with the rest obtained from reference TRBV5-6 and TRBJ1-1, is as follows: DAGVTQSPTHLIKTRGQQVTLRCSPKSGHDTVSWYQQALGQGPQFIFQYYEEEERQRGNFPDRFSGHQFPNYSSELNVNALLLGDSALYLCASSLVGAENTEAFFGQGTRLTVV.

This clone was detected only a few times. The chain couples TRBV28 to TRBJ1-4; TRBD1 might be the D (5 bases). Deletions cut 6 bases from V and 6 bases from J, with 11 bases between. The CDR3 is 13 residues long. CDR1 and CDR2 (germline): MDHEN, SYDVKM. The CDR3 nucleotides read TGTGCCAGCAGGACGAACAGGCATGAAAAACTGTTTTTT. Its translation is CASRTNRHEKLFF. Looking up the rest from reference TRBV28 and TRBJ1-4 gives the full variable domain: DVKVTQSSRYLVKRTGEKVFLECVQDMDHENMFWYRQDPGLGLRLIYFSYDVKMKEKGDIPEGYSVSREKKERFSLILESASTNQTSMYLCASRTNRHEKLFFGSGTQLSVL.

The CDR3 loop is CAWRSGGEQYF. The CDR3, as DNA: TGTGCCTGGAGAAGCGGGGGCGAGCAGTACTTC. The rearrangement links TRBV30 to TRBJ2-7; 8 bases align to TRBD2. Germline loops: CDR1 GTSNPN, CDR2 SVGIG (reference sequence). J lost 6 bases, V lost 3 bases, and 1 base had no gene match. The CDR3 has 11 amino acids.

With regard to this clone: The same CDR3 also results from other DNA sequences found in this sample. V usage is TRBV5-1 and J usage is TRBJ2-3; 7 positions match TRBD1. The germline V gene has CDR1 SGHRS and CDR2 YFSETQ. The ends lost 4 bases at V and 1 base at J; junction bases unmatched: 3. CDR3 size: 14 residues. The CDR3 region has the DNA TGCGCCAGCAGCGTTGACAGGGGCACAGATACGCAGTATTTT. Translating it yields CASSVDRGTDTQYF.

The chain joins TRBV19 to TRBJ2-4; possible D gene TRBD1, 6 bases. Germline-derived CDR1 and CDR2 are LNHDA and SQIVND (reference sequence). With 5 bases removed from V and 7 bases from J, the gap between germline ends came to 9 bases. This CDR3 is 12 amino acids long. For the CDR3, the DNA is TGTGCCAGTAGTTGGGACAACAACATTCAGTACTTC. Translated, it gives CASSWDNNIQYF.

V usage is TRBV5-4 and J usage is TRBJ2-5; 8 bases are a match to TRBD2. CDR1 SGHNT and CDR2 YYREEE come from the germline V gene (reference sequence). The CDR3 runs 15 residues. Germline trimming cut 4 bases from V and 5 bases from J; bases unmatched to any gene: 10. In DNA, the CDR3 is TGTGCCAGCAGCGCTAGCGGGTCCCCGAGGGAGACCCAGTACTTC. This sequence encodes CASSASGSPRETQYF. The entire variable domain, with the rest obtained from reference TRBV5-4 and TRBJ2-5, is as follows: ETGVTQSPTHLIKTRGQQVTLRCSSQSGHNTVSWYQQALGQGPQFIFQYYREEENGRGNFPPRFSGLQFPNYSSELNVNALELDDSALYLCASSASGSPRETQYFGPGTRLLVL.

This clone came up a few times. CDR3 sequence (DNA): TGTGCCTGGAGTCTGTTCTCGCTGAACACTGAAGCTTTCTTT. Translated, it gives CAWSLFSLNTEAFF. The chain employs TRBV30 and TRBJ1-1; D gene ambiguous. The CDR3 sequence is 14 residues long. Germline CDR1 GTSNPN, CDR2 SVGIG (reference sequence). Trimming removed 2 bases at V and 0 bases at J, with 10 bases between.